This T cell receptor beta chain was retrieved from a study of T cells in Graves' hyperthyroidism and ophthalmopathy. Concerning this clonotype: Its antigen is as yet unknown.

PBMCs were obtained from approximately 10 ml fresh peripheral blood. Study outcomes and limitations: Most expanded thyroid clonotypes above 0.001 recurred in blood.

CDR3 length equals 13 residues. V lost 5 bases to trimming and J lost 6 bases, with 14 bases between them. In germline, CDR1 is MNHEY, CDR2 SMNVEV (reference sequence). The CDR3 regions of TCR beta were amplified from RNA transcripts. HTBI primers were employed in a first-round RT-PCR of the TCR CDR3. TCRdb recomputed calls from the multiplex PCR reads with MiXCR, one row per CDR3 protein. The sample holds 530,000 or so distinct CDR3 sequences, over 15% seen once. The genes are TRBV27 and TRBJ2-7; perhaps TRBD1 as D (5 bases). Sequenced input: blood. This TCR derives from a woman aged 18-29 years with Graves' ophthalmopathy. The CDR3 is CASSPQGPLEQYF. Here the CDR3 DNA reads TGTGCCAGCAGTCCGCAGGGCCCCCTCGAGCAGTACTTC.